The 28 T cell receptor beta chains below all came from one sample that was sequenced in a study of T cell repertoires in cytomegalovirus infection. TCRdb processed the reads anew with MiXCR; each CDR3 protein has one entry. In the table there are around 290,000 distinct CDR3 sequences, more than 20% of which are singletons. Sequenced: PBMCs. The receptor source for this set is a human donor in good health (CMV status not recorded). Some clones in this sample may be carry-over from other donors' samples.

The gene calls are TRBV5-1 and TRBJ1-2; D call uncertain. The CDR3 length is 11 residues. V was pared by 3 bases and J by 8 bases, with 8 bases between. In germline, CDR1 is SGHRS, CDR2 YFSETQ. The CDR3 coding sequence is TGCGCCAGCAGCTCGTCAGGCGGCTACACCTTC. Its protein product is CASSSSGGYTF. Complete variable domain (other parts from reference TRBV5-1 and TRBJ1-2): KAGVTQTPRYLIKTRGQQVTLSCSPISGHRSVSWYQQTPGQGLQFLFEYFSETQRNKGNFPGRFSGRQFSNSRSEMNVSTLELGDSALYLCASSSSGGYTFGSGTRLTVV.

The chain employs TRBV2 and TRBJ1-2; D remains ambiguous. This CDR3 has 14 residues. Germline V gene data show CDR1 as SNHLY and CDR2 as FYNNEI. The V end was cut by 10 bases, the J end by 8 bases, with 23 bases between. As DNA, the CDR3 is TGTGCCAACAGAGCCCCCTGGGCCGCGAGGGGCTACACCTTC. Its protein product is CANRAPWAARGYTF.

There are a few counts of this clonotype. This chain connects TRBV29-1 to TRBJ1-3; D is possibly TRBD1 (6 bases). This CDR3 comprises 12 residues. The germline V gene encodes CDR1 SQVTM and CDR2 ANQGSEA. Trimming stripped 4 bases from V and 3 bases from J, with 7 bases between. The CDR3 loop is CSVGGLGNTIYF. The CDR3 DNA is TGCAGCGTTGGGGGGCTTGGAAACACCATATATTTT.

This clonotype was detected ten times or more. The chain has TRBV7-8 and TRBJ2-1; 9 bases line up with TRBD1. CDR3 length: 16 amino acids. Germline loops: CDR1 SGHVS, CDR2 FQNEAQ. After removal of 1 base from V and 7 bases from J, the junction contained 8 bases not matched to a gene. The chain's CDR3 is CASSLGAGTGLNEQFF. In DNA form, the CDR3 reads TGTGCCAGCAGCTTAGGGGCCGGGACAGGGCTTAATGAGCAGTTCTTC.

This clonotype was detected only a few times. This chain connects TRBV28 to TRBJ1-3; TRBD1 matches at 7 bases. The V gene's germline CDR1 is MDHEN and CDR2 SYDVKM. The CDR3 length is 14 residues. The V segment lost 7 bases and the J segment 2 bases; nucleotides outside the gene matches: 5. CDR3 loop: CASTPGTAGNTIYF. The CDR3 DNA follows: TGTGCCAGCACCCCCGGGACAGCTGGAAACACCATATATTTT.

This clonotype was seen ten or more times. The chain is built from TRBV7-2 and TRBJ1-2; 9 bases are shared with TRBD1. The V gene's germline CDR1 is SGHTA and CDR2 FQGNSA. V lost 0 bases to trimming and J lost 5 bases; unmatched junction nucleotides: 7. CDR3 length: 16 residues. The CDR3 reads CASSLALTGTGYGYTF. The DNA for the CDR3 is TGTGCCAGCAGCTTAGCCCTAACCGGGACAGGGTATGGCTACACCTTC.

This clonotype has a handful of counts. The V and J genes are TRBV12-3 or TRBV12-4 and TRBJ2-2, with D maybe TRBD2 (6 bases). The ends were cut back, 2 bases at V and 2 bases at J, with 9 bases in the middle. The length of the CDR3 is 15 residues. The CDR3 spells CASSLLAHNTGELFF. The DNA of the CDR3 is TGTGCCAGCAGTTTACTAGCGCATAACACCGGGGAGCTGTTTTTT.

This rearrangement joins TRBV2 to TRBJ2-2; D might be TRBD1 or TRBD2, each matching 5 bases. Looked up from germline, CDR1 is SNHLY and CDR2 is FYNNEI. Trimming stripped 6 bases from V and 4 bases from J, with 15 bases between. The CDR3 loop spans 15 amino acids. This CDR3 is CASSRDHSGTGELFF. Here the CDR3 DNA reads TGTGCCAGCAGCCGGGACCACTCGGGCACCGGGGAGCTGTTTTTT.

This clonotype has at least ten counts. The chain is built from TRBV7-2 and TRBJ1-5, with 9 bases identical to TRBD1. With V trimmed by 5 bases and J by 6 bases, 2 bases remained unmatched. CDR3 size: 13 residues. The germline V gene has CDR1 SGHTA and CDR2 FQGNSA. The CDR3 here is CASSGQGRQPQHF. The CDR3 nucleotides read TGTGCCAGCAGCGGACAGGGGCGTCAGCCCCAGCATTTT.

The chain combines TRBV6-1 with TRBJ1-5, with 8 nucleotides matching TRBD1. Germline CDR1 MNHNS, CDR2 SASEGT. This CDR3 region has 15 residues. Unmatched junction bases numbered 9, after V lost 6 bases and J lost 5 bases. CDR3 DNA: TGTGCCAGCAGAGCAATGACAGGGGAGTATCAGCCCCAGCATTTT. This translates into CASRAMTGEYQPQHF.

This clonotype was seen repeatedly, ten times or more. The chain carries TRBV7-9 and TRBJ2-1; 13 nucleotides match TRBD2. Per germline, CDR1 SEHNR and CDR2 FQNEAQ (reference sequence). V lost 1 base, J lost 6 bases, and 3 bases stayed unmatched. The length of the CDR3 is 16 residues. CDR3 DNA sequence: TGTGCCAGCAGCTTAGGTGGGACTAGCGGGACCAATGAGCAGTTCTTC. It translates to CASSLGGTSGTNEQFF. Full variable domain (missing parts from reference TRBV7-9 and TRBJ2-1): DTGVSQNPRHKITKRGQNVTFRCDPISEHNRLYWYRQTLGQGPEFLTYFQNEAQLEKSRLLSDRFSAERPKGSFSTLEIQRTEQGDSAMYLCASSLGGTSGTNEQFFGPGTRLTVL.

The V and J genes are TRBV10-3 and TRBJ2-1; no reliable D call. Deletions cut 2 bases from V and 8 bases from J, with 13 bases between. Per the germline V gene, CDR1 is ENHRY and CDR2 is SYGVKD. This CDR3 comprises 14 residues. CDR3 sequence: CAISEVSYGDEQFF. DNA for the CDR3: TGTGCCATCAGTGAGGTTTCCTATGGGGATGAGCAGTTCTTC.

The sample holds many counts of this clonotype. The chain carries TRBV11-2 and TRBJ1-1, with D possibly being TRBD1 (5 bases). The CDR3 runs 15 residues. Trimming removed 1 base from V and 0 bases from J, with 9 bases in between. The germline V gene has CDR1 SGHAT and CDR2 FQNNGV. In nucleotides, the CDR3 is TGTGCCAGCAGCTTAGGGCAGGGACTGAACACTGAAGCTTTCTTT. As protein: CASSLGQGLNTEAFF.

Here the CDR3 reads CASSADPGATSSYNEQFF. In DNA form, the CDR3 reads TGTGCCAGCAGCGCAGACCCGGGGGCCACAAGCTCCTACAATGAGCAGTTCTTC. The gene calls are TRBV7-9 and TRBJ2-1; D is possibly TRBD1 or TRBD2 (6 bases each). Trimming removed 5 bases at V and 0 bases at J, with 20 bases between. The length of the CDR3 is 18 residues. Germline loops: CDR1 SEHNR, CDR2 FQNEAQ (reference sequence).

The chain employs TRBV12-3 or TRBV12-4 and TRBJ2-7, with 9 bases identical to TRBD1. Trimming at V came to 6 bases and at J to 3 bases, leaving 6 bases not matched to a gene. The CDR3 is 14 amino acids. The CDR3, as DNA: TGTGCCAGCAGGGTCGACAGGGGGGTCTACGAGCAGTACTTC. This gives the protein CASRVDRGVYEQYF.

This clonotype has ten or more counts. The CDR3 DNA is TGTGCCAGCAGCTCTTCGACGGGTAGCAATCAGCCCCAGCATTTT. This gives the protein CASSSSTGSNQPQHF. The J gene is TRBJ1-5, the V gene TRBV7-6; no firm D call. Germline V CDR1 and CDR2: SGHVS, FNYEAQ. The CDR3 has 15 residues. With 4 bases removed from V and 0 bases from J, the gap between germline ends came to 10 bases.

This clonotype was found a few times. This sequence joins TRBV5-4 and TRBJ2-1; 8 bases are a match to TRBD2. The length of the CDR3 is 15 residues. Trimming cost V 4 bases and J 5 bases; bases outside gene matches: 8. Germline V gene data show CDR1 as SGHNT and CDR2 as YYREEE (reference sequence). DNA for the CDR3: TGTGCCAGCAGCCCGGGAGGGGCCAACAACAATGAGCAGTTCTTC. Translated, it gives CASSPGGANNNEQFF.

This clonotype has only a few counts. The chain recombines TRBV18 with TRBJ1-2; D gene ambiguous. Germline-derived CDR1 and CDR2 are KGHSH and LQKENI. With 3 bases removed from V and 4 bases from J, the gap between germline ends came to 15 bases. This CDR3 spans 15 amino acids. The CDR3 bases are TGTGCCAGCTCACCCGATGTCCCCGACCCCTATGGCTACACCTTC. Its translation: CASSPDVPDPYGYTF.

This clonotype was detected a few times. This chain joins TRBV28 and TRBJ2-1; 9 positions agree with TRBD2. Germline assignment: CDR1 MDHEN and CDR2 SYDVKM. This CDR3 has 16 residues. The V gene end was trimmed by 4 bases and the J gene end by 9 bases; junction bases not matched to a gene: 13. This CDR3 reads CASSSPSGRPIFEQFF. The CDR3 nucleotides are TGTGCCAGCAGTTCCCCAAGCGGGAGGCCCATATTTGAGCAGTTCTTC.

CDR3 sequence: CASSPGGQFYGYTF. In DNA form, the CDR3 reads TGTGCCAGCAGCCCCGGGGGACAGTTTTATGGCTACACCTTC. J is TRBJ1-2 and V is TRBV28; 7 nucleotides match TRBD1. Trimming took 6 bases from V and 5 from J; bases not matched to a gene: 9. The length of the CDR3 is 14 residues. The germline V gene encodes CDR1 MDHEN and CDR2 SYDVKM.

The gene calls are TRBV7-4 and TRBJ1-2, with 7 bases identical to TRBD1. Per germline, CDR1 SGHVT and CDR2 SQSDAQ. This CDR3 comprises 17 residues. V shed 5 bases and J 0 bases; nucleotides not matched to a gene: 12. Written as DNA, the CDR3 is TGTGCCAGCAGCACCCAAGGGAGGGGGCCAACTAACTATGGCTACACCTTC. This sequence encodes CASSTQGRGPTNYGYTF.

This clonotype was seen a few times. The chain couples TRBV18 to TRBJ1-1; perhaps TRBD1 as D (6 bases). Between the trimmed V and J ends, which lost 5 bases and 3 bases, there was a span of 10 bases. The germline V gene has CDR1 KGHSH and CDR2 LQKENI. CDR3 size: 13 residues. The CDR3 sequence: CASSSRQDTEAFF. The CDR3 bases are TGTGCCAGCTCAAGTCGACAGGACACTGAAGCTTTCTTT.

This clonotype occurred a few times. The CDR3 region has the DNA TGTGCCAGTGAGGGATCTTGGACTGAAGCTTTCTTT. Translating gives CASEGSWTEAFF. The gene calls are TRBV19 and TRBJ1-1; D not resolved. The V gene lost 8 bases and the J gene lost 5 bases, with 12 bases spanning the gap. Germline V gene sequence: CDR1 LNHDA, CDR2 SQIVND (reference sequence). The CDR3 is 12 amino acids.

This clonotype was seen more than once but under ten times. V is TRBV20-1 and J is TRBJ2-1, with TRBD1 matching over 9 bases. The CDR3 is 14 residues long. V dropped 6 bases and J dropped 4; count of bases not matched to a gene: 7. The germline CDR1 and CDR2 sequences are DFQATT and SNEGSKA (reference sequence). The CDR3 loop is CSATRGQGYNEQFF. The CDR3 DNA sequence: TGCAGTGCCACCCGGGGACAGGGATACAATGAGCAGTTCTTC.

This clonotype was counted a single time. The CDR3 DNA reads as TGTGCCAGTAGTAAGGGAAAACCCAGCTACGAGCAGTACTTC. It translates to CASSKGKPSYEQYF. The chain is built from TRBV19 and TRBJ2-7; unclear D gene. V lost 4 bases, J lost 3 bases, and 13 bases lay in between. CDR1 and CDR2 (germline): LNHDA, SQIVND (reference sequence). The CDR3 runs to 14 residues.

This clonotype was seen repeatedly, ten times or more. The chain couples TRBV7-2 to TRBJ1-2, with D uncertain. Germline CDR1 and CDR2: SGHTA and FQGNSA. Trimming stripped 4 bases from V and 5 bases from J, with 11 bases between. This CDR3 has 13 residues. CDR3 DNA: TGTGCCAGCAGCTCACCCAACAGATATGGCTACACCTTC. Translated: CASSSPNRYGYTF. Combining the CDR3 with reference TRBV7-2 and TRBJ1-2 gives the whole variable domain GAGVSQSPSNKVTEKGKDVELRCDPISGHTALYWYRQSLGQGLEFLIYFQGNSAPDKSGLPSDRFSAERTGGSVSTLTIQRTQQEDSAVYLCASSSPNRYGYTFGSGTRLTVV.

The rearrangement links TRBV11-3 to TRBJ2-1; the D call may be TRBD1 or TRBD2 (5 bases each). The CDR3 extends over 13 amino acids. The V end lost 5 bases, the J end lost 14 bases, and 19 bases lay between the germline ends. CDR1 is SGHNT and CDR2 is YENEEA in the germline V gene. CDR3 sequence (DNA): TGTGCCAGCAGCCTAAACCCCGGGACCCGGGAGTTCTTC. Its protein product is CASSLNPGTREFF.

The chain couples TRBV7-9 to TRBJ2-7; tentatively, D is TRBD2 (5 bases). V lost 5 bases to trimming and J lost 0 bases, with 14 bases between them. There are 15 residues in the CDR3. Germline V gene lookup returns CDR1 SEHNR and CDR2 FQNEAQ (reference sequence). CDR3 amino acids: CASSPLSGPSYEQYF. CDR3 sequence (DNA): TGTGCCAGCAGCCCCCTGAGCGGTCCCTCCTACGAGCAGTACTTC.